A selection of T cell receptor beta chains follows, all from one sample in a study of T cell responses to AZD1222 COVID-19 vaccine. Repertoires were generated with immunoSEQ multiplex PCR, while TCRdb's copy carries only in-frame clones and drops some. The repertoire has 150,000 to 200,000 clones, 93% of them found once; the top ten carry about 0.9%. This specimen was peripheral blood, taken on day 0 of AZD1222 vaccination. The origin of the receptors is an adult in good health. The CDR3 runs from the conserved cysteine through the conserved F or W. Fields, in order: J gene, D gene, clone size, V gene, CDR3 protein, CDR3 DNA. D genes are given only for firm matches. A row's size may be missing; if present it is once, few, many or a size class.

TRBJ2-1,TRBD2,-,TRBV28,CASSKPGLAVNEQFF,TGTGCCAGCAGCAAACCGGGACTAGCAGTCAATGAGCAGTTCTTC
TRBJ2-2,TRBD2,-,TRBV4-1,CASSHPSSGATGELFF,TGCGCCAGCAGCCACCCGTCTAGCGGGGCCACCGGGGAGCTGTTTTTT
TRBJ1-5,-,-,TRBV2,CASSGALPSHF,TGTGCCAGCAGTGGGGCCTTACCCTCCCATTTT
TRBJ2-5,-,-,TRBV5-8,CASSPYEGAGETQYF,TGTGCCAGCAGCCCATACGAGGGGGCGGGGGAGACCCAGTACTTC
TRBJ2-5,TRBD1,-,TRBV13,CASSFGDRANAQYF,TGTGCCAGCAGCTTTGGGGACAGGGCCAACGCCCAGTACTTC
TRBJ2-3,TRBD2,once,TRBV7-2,CASSLGFQAGGSTDTQYF,TGTGCCAGCAGCTTAGGCTTCCAAGCGGGGGGCTCCACAGATACGCAGTATTTT
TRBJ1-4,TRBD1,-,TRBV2,CASHDRAPTNEKLFF,TGTGCCAGCCATGACAGGGCCCCAACTAATGAAAAACTGTTTTTT
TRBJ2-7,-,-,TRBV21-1,CASSVRDRSYEQYF,TGTGCCAGCAGCGTTCGGGACCGATCCTACGAGCAGTACTTC
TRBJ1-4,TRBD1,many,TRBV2,CAGAGTGNEKLFF,TGTGCCGGTGCCGGGACAGGGAATGAAAAACTGTTTTTT
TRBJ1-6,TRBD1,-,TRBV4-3,CATSGTGNNSPLHF,TGCGCCACCTCCGGGACAGGGAATAATTCACCCCTCCACTTT
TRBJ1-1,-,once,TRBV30,CAWLRNTEAFF,TGTGCCTGGTTAAGGAACACTGAAGCTTTCTTT
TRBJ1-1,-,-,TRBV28,CASRPGDTMNTEAFF,TGTGCCAGCAGACCCGGGGACACCATGAACACTGAAGCTTTCTTT
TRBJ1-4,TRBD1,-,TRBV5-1,CASSFRTGGEKLFF,TGCGCCAGCAGCTTTCGGACAGGGGGTGAAAAACTGTTTTTT
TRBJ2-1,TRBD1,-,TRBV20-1,CSASPGQGYNEQFF,TGCAGTGCTAGTCCGGGACAGGGATATAATGAGCAGTTCTTC
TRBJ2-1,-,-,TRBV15,CATSRGSDEQFF,TGTGCCACCAGCAGAGGGTCGGATGAGCAGTTCTTC
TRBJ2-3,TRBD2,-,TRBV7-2,CASSGGGVIDTQYF,TGTGCCAGCAGCGGCGGGGGGGTAATAGATACGCAGTATTTT
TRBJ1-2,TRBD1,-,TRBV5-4,CASRTWTGRYGYTF,TGTGCCAGCAGAACCTGGACAGGTCGCTATGGCTACACCTTC
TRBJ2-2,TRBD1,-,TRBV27,CASKRGTGVTGELFF,TGTGCCAGTAAAAGAGGGACAGGGGTTACCGGGGAGCTGTTTTTT
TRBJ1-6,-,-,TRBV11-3,CASSSYNSPLHF,TGTGCCAGCAGCTCCTATAATTCACCCCTCCACTTT
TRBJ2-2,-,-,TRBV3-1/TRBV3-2,CASSPYGRGNTGELFF,TGTGCCAGCAGCCCCTACGGGCGGGGAAACACCGGGGAGCTGTTTTTT
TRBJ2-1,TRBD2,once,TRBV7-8,CASSPSGLAGATYNEQFF,TGTGCCAGCAGCCCATCCGGCCTAGCGGGGGCGACCTACAATGAGCAGTTCTTC
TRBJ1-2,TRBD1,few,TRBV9,CASSTGQGNYGYTF,TGTGCCAGCAGCACGGGACAGGGGAACTATGGCTACACCTTC
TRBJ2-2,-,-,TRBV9,CASSVALSGELFF,TGTGCCAGCAGCGTAGCGCTTTCCGGGGAGCTGTTTTTT
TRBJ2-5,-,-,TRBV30,CAWSPLSETQYF,TGTGCCTGGAGCCCCCTGTCAGAGACCCAGTACTTC
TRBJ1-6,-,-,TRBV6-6,CASSLRAPILAVHSPLHF,TGTGCCAGCAGTCTACGGGCCCCGATCTTGGCTGTCCACTCACCCCTCCACTTT
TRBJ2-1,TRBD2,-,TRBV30,CAWRNGGAPPFF,TGTGCCTGGAGGAACGGGGGGGCGCCCCCGTTCTTC
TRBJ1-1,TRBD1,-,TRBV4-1,CASSQGKQGITEAFF,TGCGCCAGCAGCCAAGGAAAACAGGGGATCACTGAAGCTTTCTTT